This T cell receptor beta chain derives from a study of Graves' ophthalmopathy and Graves' hyperthyroidism. Study-level points and caveats: Blood repertoires reportedly contained most expanded thyroid clonotypes above 0.001 frequency.

The V end was cut by 3 bases, the J end by 5 bases, with 14 bases between. From germline, CDR1 is LGHDT and CDR2 YNNKEL (reference sequence). The CDR3 spans 14 residues. RNA transcripts served as template for amplifying TCR beta CDR3 sequences. RT-PCR in the first round used HTBI primers; a second-round multiplex PCR followed. TCRdb independently ran MiXCR on the multiplex PCR reads; one entry per CDR3 protein. Among roughly 350,000 distinct CDR3 sequences, about 17% were seen once, and the ten largest hold approximately 2.4%. This clonotype came up many times. The antigen remains undetermined. The term stable hyperthyroidism indicated an absence of ophthalmopathy within 18 months of follow-up.

The chain employs TRBV3-1 and TRBJ2-7; D call uncertain. The sample was peripheral blood. This TCR was sampled from an adult woman with stable Graves' hyperthyroidism. DNA of the CDR3: TGTGCCAGCAGCCAGTTAATCTCGAGCCACGAGCAGTACTTC. Its protein product is CASSQLISSHEQYF.